The 18 T cell receptor beta chains below were found in one sample sequenced in a study of CD8 T cells in ankylosing spondylitis. Each CDR3 protein gets one entry after TCRdb re-called the 5' RACE reads with MiXCR. The table has 290,000 or so distinct CDR3 sequences, less than 25% seen once. Specimen: blood, either unsorted or a sorted T cell fraction (not recorded which). These receptors were taken from a female donor with ankylosing spondylitis or in good health (not recorded which).

The genes are TRBV5-1 and TRBJ1-2, with TRBD1 matching over 9 bases. Trimming cost V 0 bases and J 6 bases; bases outside gene matches: 3. The CDR3 contains 14 residues. Germline CDR1 SGHRS, CDR2 YFSETQ. CDR3 nucleotides: TGCGCCAGCAGCTTGGACGGGACAGGGAATGGCTACACCTTC. This gives the protein CASSLDGTGNGYTF.

This rearrangement joins TRBV5-1 to TRBJ1-1; D perhaps matches TRBD1 (6 bases). The CDR3 runs to 15 residues. V was cut by 0 bases and J by 4 bases, with 13 bases left in between. CDR1 and CDR2 (germline): SGHRS, YFSETQ. The CDR3 is CASSLALQGSTEAFF. For the CDR3, the DNA is TGCGCCAGCAGCTTGGCCCTGCAGGGGAGCACTGAAGCTTTCTTT. Combining the CDR3 with reference TRBV5-1 and TRBJ1-1 gives the whole variable domain KAGVTQTPRYLIKTRGQQVTLSCSPISGHRSVSWYQQTPGQGLQFLFEYFSETQRNKGNFPGRFSGRQFSNSRSEMNVSTLELGDSALYLCASSLALQGSTEAFFGQGTRLTVV.

In its sample, this clonotype was seen once. V and J are TRBV7-2 and TRBJ2-3; D might be TRBD1 (5 bases). The CDR3 spans 14 residues. Germline-derived CDR1 and CDR2 are SGHTA and FQGNSA. The V gene lost 1 base and the J gene lost 3 bases, with 8 bases spanning the gap. The DNA for the CDR3 is TGTGCCAGCAGCTTAGTCAAGGGGACAGATACGCAGTATTTT. It translates to CASSLVKGTDTQYF.

This clonotype occurred a few times. The rearrangement links TRBV7-2 to TRBJ2-3; D possibly corresponds to TRBD1 (6 bases). Germline V lookup: CDR1 SGHTA, CDR2 FQGNSA. The CDR3 is made up of 16 amino acids. V lost 1 base and J 2 bases, leaving 13 bases between the germline ends. CDR3 DNA sequence: TGTGCCAGCAGCTTAGGTGGCAGGGGATTCACAGATACGCAGTATTTT. Its protein product is CASSLGGRGFTDTQYF.

This clonotype was counted between two and nine times. The chain couples TRBV6-6 to TRBJ1-6, with D possibly TRBD1 on 5 matching bases. This CDR3 region has 15 residues. V lost 2 bases to trimming and J lost 3 bases, with 8 bases between them. Germline values: CDR1 MNHNY, CDR2 SVGAGI (reference sequence). The CDR3 loop is CASSYGDSYNSPLHF. The DNA for the CDR3 is TGTGCCAGCAGTTACGGCGACAGCTATAATTCACCCCTCCACTTT.

Many counts were recorded for this clonotype. The chain links TRBV20-1 to TRBJ2-7; D might be TRBD2 (5 bases). Trimming pared 0 bases from V and 1 base from J, leaving 10 bases between. Germline CDR1 reads DFQATT; CDR2 reads SNEGSKA (reference sequence). CDR3 length: 14 amino acids. CDR3 in amino acids: CSARDAPGSYEQYF. The CDR3 nucleotides are TGCAGTGCTAGAGACGCTCCGGGGTCCTACGAGCAGTACTTC.

This clonotype has a handful of counts. This chain connects TRBV10-3 to TRBJ1-5; D is uncertain. CDR1 and CDR2 from the germline V gene are ENHRY and SYGVKD. The CDR3 contains 14 residues. The V end was cut by 8 bases, the J end by 1 base, with 12 bases between. CDR3: CAIGRVKSNQPQHF. CDR3 nucleotide sequence: TGTGCCATCGGAAGGGTTAAGAGCAATCAGCCCCAGCATTTT.

In its sample, this clonotype was seen many times. This chain uses TRBV11-2 with TRBJ1-2; D unresolved. The V gene's germline CDR1 is SGHAT and CDR2 FQNNGV. CDR3 length equals 15 residues. V lost 2 bases to trimming and J lost 8 bases, with 18 bases between them. CDR3: CASSLFPGETWGYTF. CDR3 DNA sequence: TGTGCCAGCAGCTTATTCCCCGGTGAAACCTGGGGCTACACCTTC.

This chain connects TRBV7-9 to TRBJ1-6; 7 bases are shared with TRBD1. V gave up 5 bases and J gave up 8 bases; unmatched junction bases: 12. CDR3 length equals 16 residues. CDR1 SEHNR and CDR2 FQNEAQ come from the germline V gene (reference sequence). CDR3 amino acids: CASSQGQAIWHSPLHF. Here the CDR3 DNA reads TGTGCCAGCAGCCAAGGACAGGCCATTTGGCATTCACCCCTCCACTTT.

In its sample, this clonotype was seen a few times. The rearrangement joins TRBV5-1 to TRBJ2-3; D is possibly TRBD2 (6 bases). The length of the CDR3 is 13 residues. V was shortened by 2 bases and J by 10 bases, with 14 bases between the two germline ends. Germline V gene data show CDR1 as SGHRS and CDR2 as YFSETQ. This chain's CDR3 is CASSFGGSASQYF. The CDR3 bases are TGCGCCAGCAGCTTCGGGGGATCCGCGTCGCAGTATTTT.

This clonotype has only a few counts. The genes are TRBV7-9 and TRBJ2-3; 10 bases align to TRBD2. V lost 5 bases, J lost 1 base, and 6 bases stayed unmatched. Germline V CDR1 and CDR2: SEHNR, FQNEAQ (reference sequence). The CDR3 runs to 16 residues. CDR3 sequence (DNA): TGTGCCAGCAGCCTTCGGGGGACTAGCGGCACAGATACGCAGTATTTT. It encodes CASSLRGTSGTDTQYF.

The chain carries TRBV11-2 and TRBJ2-2; D is uncertain. The V and J ends lost 5 bases and 6 bases respectively, with 19 bases between them. Germline V lookup: CDR1 SGHAT, CDR2 FQNNGV. The CDR3 consists of 16 residues. The CDR3: CASSNRAPTYPGELFF. The CDR3 DNA sequence: TGTGCCAGCAGCAACCGGGCCCCCACATATCCCGGGGAGCTGTTTTTT. The full variable domain, its missing parts supplied by reference TRBV11-2 and TRBJ2-2, is EAGVAQSPRYKIIEKRQSVAFWCNPISGHATLYWYQQILGQGPKLLIQFQNNGVVDDSQLPKDRFSAERLKGVDSTLKIQPAKLEDSAVYLCASSNRAPTYPGELFFGEGSRLTVL.

There are a few counts of this clonotype. This chain joins TRBV4-3 and TRBJ2-3; maybe TRBD2 (5 bases). The CDR3 contains 14 residues. Trimming left V 0 bases short and J 4 bases short, with 8 bases between. In germline, CDR1 is LGHNA, CDR2 YSLEER. The CDR3 loop is CASSQDGGADTQYF. The DNA for the CDR3 is TGCGCCAGCAGCCAAGATGGAGGCGCAGATACGCAGTATTTT.

This clonotype has more than one count but fewer than ten. The V and J genes are TRBV9 and TRBJ2-5; D possibly corresponds to TRBD1 (5 bases). In germline, CDR1 is SGDLS, CDR2 YYNGEE. Deletions cut 7 bases from V and 5 bases from J, with 12 bases between. This CDR3 has 12 residues. CDR3 loop: CASGRTSETQYF. In DNA, the CDR3 is TGTGCCAGCGGAAGGACAAGCGAGACCCAGTACTTC.

As DNA, the CDR3 is TGTGCCAGCAGGCGCTCACTTCTAACGAACACCGGGGAGCTGTTTTTT. The encoded protein is CASRRSLLTNTGELFF. V and J are TRBV6-1 and TRBJ2-2; D uncertain. Germline CDR1 is MNHNS and CDR2 is SASEGT. V was shortened by 6 bases and J by 0 bases, with 14 bases between the two germline ends. The CDR3 extends over 16 amino acids.

This clonotype was recorded many times. It is likely a read error, because the conserved phenylalanine at the end of the CDR3 is missing. No DNA is shown, since the ends of the CDR3 on it are uncertain; the CDR3 is the one TCRdb lists. The chain couples TRBV29-1 to TRBJ1-2. The CDR3 spans 8 residues, counting both ends. Germline lookup yields CDR1 SQVTM and CDR2 ANQGSEA. The CDR3 sequence is CSVESGEV.

This chain joins TRBV7-8 and TRBJ2-3; 10 bases agree with TRBD2. V was clipped by 10 bases and J by 1 base; unmatched bases: 20. The CDR3 consists of 19 residues. Looked up from germline, CDR1 is SGHVS and CDR2 is FQNEAQ. The CDR3 reads CATSGRGVAGGRGTDTQYF. The CDR3 DNA reads as TGTGCCACATCGGGGAGGGGAGTAGCGGGAGGAAGAGGCACAGATACGCAGTATTTT.

This clonotype showed up just a few times. The chain recombines TRBV5-1 with TRBJ1-4, with D unresolved. The V and J ends lost 0 bases and 4 bases respectively, with 13 bases between them. The CDR3 sequence is 16 residues long. Germline CDR1 and CDR2: SGHRS and YFSETQ. The CDR3, as DNA: TGCGCCAGCAGCTTGGACAGATCTCATGGTAATGAAAAACTGTTTTTT. The encoded protein is CASSLDRSHGNEKLFF.